Shown below are 10 T cell receptor beta chains from a single sample sequenced in a study of cytomegalovirus exposure and HLA in healthy donors. The PCR was carried out with 60 Vbeta primers and 13 Jbeta primers. Sequencing used immunoSEQ multiplex PCR; TCRdb keeps in-frame clones, though not all of them. Here the sample spans 150,000 to 200,000 clones, roughly 10% being singletons. Sequencing used PBMCs. The receptors derive from a woman under 40 in good health and CMV-seropositive.

V is TRBV5-1 and J is TRBJ1-1; the match to TRBD1 covers 7 bases. V was pared by 5 bases and J by 3 bases, with 10 bases of the junction left unmatched. This CDR3 has 15 residues. Germline CDR1 and CDR2: SGHRS and YFSETQ. CDR3 DNA: TGCGCCAGCAGTCGGGTGACAGGGTTATACACTGAAGCTTTCTTT. Its protein product is CASSRVTGLYTEAFF.

The J gene is TRBJ1-4, the V gene TRBV28; D gene unclear. The CDR3 totals 16 residues. The V end lost 3 bases, the J end lost 8 bases, and 19 bases lay between the germline ends. The germline CDR1 and CDR2 sequences are MDHEN and SYDVKM. The CDR3 DNA follows: TGTGCCAGCAGTTTTGGAGCCCTCGGTTATGAGGAAAAACTGTTTTTT. Translated: CASSFGALGYEEKLFF. The whole variable domain, filled in from reference TRBV28 and TRBJ1-4, reads DVKVTQSSRYLVKRTGEKVFLECVQDMDHENMFWYRQDPGLGLRLIYFSYDVKMKEKGDIPEGYSVSREKKERFSLILESASTNQTSMYLCASSFGALGYEEKLFFGSGTQLSVL.

The CDR3 nucleotides are TGTGCCAGCAGTTACGTAGCGGAGAGCACCGGGGAGCTGTTTTTT. This encodes CASSYVAESTGELFF. The chain links TRBV6-5 to TRBJ2-2; tentatively, D is TRBD2 (6 bases). Germline lookup yields CDR1 MNHEY and CDR2 SVGAGI. This CDR3 has 15 amino acids. Trimming pared 2 bases from V and 4 bases from J, leaving 11 bases between.

The chain employs TRBV27 and TRBJ2-3; possibly TRBD2 for D (5 bases). Trimming cost V 5 bases and J 6 bases, with 15 bases left between them. The CDR3 runs 14 residues. Germline V gene data show CDR1 as MNHEY and CDR2 as SMNVEV (reference sequence). The CDR3 reads CASSARGPADTQYF. The CDR3 region has the DNA TGTGCCAGCAGTGCTCGGGGTCCCGCGGATACGCAGTATTTT.

J is TRBJ2-3 and V is TRBV9, with D possibly being TRBD1 (6 bases). Germline V CDR1 and CDR2: SGDLS, YYNGEE. The CDR3 has 15 residues. V dropped 0 bases and J dropped 2 bases, with 10 bases sitting between them. The CDR3 region is CASSVGGGYTDTQYF. The CDR3 DNA follows: TGTGCCAGCAGCGTAGGAGGGGGTTACACAGATACGCAGTATTTT.

The chain joins TRBV5-4 to TRBJ2-7; TRBD1 matches 9 bases. The V segment lost 2 bases and the J segment 5 bases; nucleotides outside the gene matches: 5. The length of the CDR3 is 14 residues. CDR1 SGHNT and CDR2 YYREEE come from the germline V gene (reference sequence). In nucleotides, the CDR3 is TGTGCCAGCAGCTTTTCGGGACAGGGCCACGAGCAGTACTTC. This encodes CASSFSGQGHEQYF.

A few counts support this clone. The V call is TRBV11-2, the J call TRBJ1-2; D gene ambiguous. The CDR3 contains 13 residues. Between the trimmed V and J ends, which lost 4 bases and 4 bases, there was a span of 10 bases. The germline CDR1 and CDR2 sequences are SGHAT and FQNNGV. CDR3 sequence (DNA): TGTGCCAGCAGCTCCGACACGCTCTATGGCTACACCTTC. It encodes CASSSDTLYGYTF.

Comments on this clone: Other DNA sequences within the sample encode an identical CDR3. V gene TRBV4-1 combines with J gene TRBJ2-7; 7 nucleotides align to TRBD1. CDR3 length equals 14 residues. CDR1 and CDR2 from the germline V gene are MGHRA and YSYEKL. The V and J ends lost 1 base and 2 bases, in that order; junction bases with no gene match: 2. As DNA, the CDR3 is TGCGCCAGCAGCCAAGGGCAGGGGGCCTACGAGCAGTACTTC. Translated, it gives CASSQGQGAYEQYF.

This clone was found a few times. The chain employs TRBV5-1 and TRBJ1-1, with D tentatively TRBD1 (6 bases). The germline V gene encodes CDR1 SGHRS and CDR2 YFSETQ. V was cut by 0 bases and J by 5 bases, with 11 bases left in between. The CDR3 loop spans 14 amino acids. The CDR3: CASSLDRASTEAFF. Here the CDR3 DNA reads TGCGCCAGCAGCTTGGACAGGGCGAGTACTGAAGCTTTCTTT.

This clone occurred a few times. This chain uses TRBV5-6 with TRBJ2-1, with unresolved D. This CDR3 region has 15 residues. The ends were cut back, 4 bases at V and 6 bases at J, with 17 bases in the middle. The germline V gene encodes CDR1 SGHDT and CDR2 YYEEEE. The CDR3 protein is CASSTVDFSTNEQFF. The CDR3 coding sequence is TGTGCCAGCAGCACTGTAGATTTTAGTACCAATGAGCAGTTCTTC.